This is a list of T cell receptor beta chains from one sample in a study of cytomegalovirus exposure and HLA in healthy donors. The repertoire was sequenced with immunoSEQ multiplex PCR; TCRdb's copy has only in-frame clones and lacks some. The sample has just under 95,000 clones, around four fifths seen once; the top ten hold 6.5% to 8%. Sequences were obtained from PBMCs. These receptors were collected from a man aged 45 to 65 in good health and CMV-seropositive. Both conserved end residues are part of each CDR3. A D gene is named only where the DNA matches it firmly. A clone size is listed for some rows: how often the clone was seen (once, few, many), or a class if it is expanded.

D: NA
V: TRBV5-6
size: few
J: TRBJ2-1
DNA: TGTGCCAGCAGCTTGGGTGGAGGCTCCTACAATGAGCAGTTCTTC
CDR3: CASSLGGGSYNEQFF

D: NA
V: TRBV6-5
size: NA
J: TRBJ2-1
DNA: TGTGCCAGCAGTTACTTCGGGTTCTACAATGAGCAGTTCTTC
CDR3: CASSYFGFYNEQFF

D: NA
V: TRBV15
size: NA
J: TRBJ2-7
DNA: TGTGCCACCAGCAGAGATCAGGGGCAGGGCTACGAGCAGTACTTC
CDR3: CATSRDQGQGYEQYF

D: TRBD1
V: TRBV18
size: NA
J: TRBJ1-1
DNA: TGTGCCAGCTCACACCGGGGGACAGTTTTGGGTGAAGCTTTCTTT
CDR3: CASSHRGTVLGEAFF

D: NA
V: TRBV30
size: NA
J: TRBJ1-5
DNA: TGTGCCTGGAGTGGGGGACACGATCAGCCCCAGCATTTT
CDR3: CAWSGGHDQPQHF

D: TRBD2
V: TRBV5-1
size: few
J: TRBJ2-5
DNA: TGCGCCAGCAGCCGCGGGAGGGTAGGGGAGACCCAGTACTTC
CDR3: CASSRGRVGETQYF

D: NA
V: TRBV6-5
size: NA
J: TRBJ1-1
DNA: TGTGCCAGCAGTTACTCTTGGCAGGCCTCTGAAGCTTTCTTT
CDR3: CASSYSWQASEAFF

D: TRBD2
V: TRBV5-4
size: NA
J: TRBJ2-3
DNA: TGTGCCAGCAGCTTGAGGGGGACTAGCGGCACAGATACGCAGTATTTT
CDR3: CASSLRGTSGTDTQYF

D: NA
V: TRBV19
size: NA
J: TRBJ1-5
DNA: TGTGCCAGTAGTATAGATCCGGGATACGGCAATCAGCCCCAGCATTTT
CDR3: CASSIDPGYGNQPQHF

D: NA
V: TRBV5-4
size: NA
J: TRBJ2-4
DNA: TGTGCCAGCAGCTTGGCCCTCGGCGGGGCAGGAAACATTCAGTACTTC
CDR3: CASSLALGGAGNIQYF

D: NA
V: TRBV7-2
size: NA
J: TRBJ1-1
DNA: TGTGCCAGCAGCCTAGCGACAGGGAACACTGAAGCTTTCTTT
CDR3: CASSLATGNTEAFF

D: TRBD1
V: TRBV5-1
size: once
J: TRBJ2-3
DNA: TGCGCCAGCAGCATACAGGGGGCTGGCACAGATACGCAGTATTTT
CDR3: CASSIQGAGTDTQYF

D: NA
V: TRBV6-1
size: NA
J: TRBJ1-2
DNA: TGTGCCAGCACCCAGTCCGGACAGTCTCCCTATGGCTACACCTTC
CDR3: CASTQSGQSPYGYTF

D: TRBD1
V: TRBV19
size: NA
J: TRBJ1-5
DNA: TGTGCCAGTAGTATAACCGGGACAGGGGCCGCAGAGGCCCAGCATTTT
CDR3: CASSITGTGAAEAQHF

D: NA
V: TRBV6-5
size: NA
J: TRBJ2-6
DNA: TGTGCCAGCAACAGCAAGTCTGGGGCCAACGTCCTGACTTTC
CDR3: CASNSKSGANVLTF

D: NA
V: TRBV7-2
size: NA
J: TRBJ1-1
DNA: TGTGCCAGCAGCTTAGACAGGAACACTGAAGCTTTCTTT
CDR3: CASSLDRNTEAFF

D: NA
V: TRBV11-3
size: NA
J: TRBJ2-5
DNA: TGTGCCAGCAGCTTAGCCTCGGGGCGGGGACCTCAAGAGACCCAGTACTTC
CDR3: CASSLASGRGPQETQYF

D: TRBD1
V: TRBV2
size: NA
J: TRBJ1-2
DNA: TGTGCCAGCGGACAGGACCTGGGGGGCTACCCCTTC
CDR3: CASGQDLGGYPF

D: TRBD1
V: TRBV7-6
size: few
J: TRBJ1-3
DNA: TGTGCCAGCAGCGAAGGACAGGGTTTATTCGGAAACACCATATATTTT
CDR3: CASSEGQGLFGNTIYF

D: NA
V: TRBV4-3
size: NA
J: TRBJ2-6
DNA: TGCGCCAGCAGCCAATCCTGGGCTACGGGGGCCAACGTCCTGACTTTC
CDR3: CASSQSWATGANVLTF

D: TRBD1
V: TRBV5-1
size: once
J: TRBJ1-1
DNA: TGCGCCAGCAGCTCTACAGGGGGCCCTGAAGCTTTCTTT
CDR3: CASSSTGGPEAFF

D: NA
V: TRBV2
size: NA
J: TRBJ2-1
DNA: TGTGCCAGCAGTTGGACCAGGGATGAGCAGTTCTTC
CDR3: CASSWTRDEQFF

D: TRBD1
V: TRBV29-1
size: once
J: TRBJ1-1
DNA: TGCAGCGTTGCCCGGGACAGGGGGTCTGAAGCTTTCTTT
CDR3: CSVARDRGSEAFF

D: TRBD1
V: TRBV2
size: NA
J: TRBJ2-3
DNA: TGTGTCACTCTCGACAGGGGGTTTGCAGATACGCAGTATTTT
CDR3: CVTLDRGFADTQYF

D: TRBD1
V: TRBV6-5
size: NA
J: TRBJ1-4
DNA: TGTGCCAGCAGGACAGGGGGATCTAATGAAAAACTGTTTTTT
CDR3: CASRTGGSNEKLFF

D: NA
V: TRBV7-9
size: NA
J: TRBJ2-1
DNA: TGTGCCAGCAGCCCAGGGGATCAGGGACGTAACTACAATGAGCAGTTCTTC
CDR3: CASSPGDQGRNYNEQFF

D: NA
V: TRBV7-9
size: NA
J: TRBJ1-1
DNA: TGTGCCAGCAGCCCGGACTACACTGAAGCTTTCTTT
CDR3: CASSPDYTEAFF

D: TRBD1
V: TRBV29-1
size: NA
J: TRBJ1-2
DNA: TGCAGCGTCGACAGGGGGGATCCCGCTGGCTACACCTTC
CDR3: CSVDRGDPAGYTF

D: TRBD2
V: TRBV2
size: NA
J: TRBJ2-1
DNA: TGTGCCAGCAGCTCTAGCGGGGGGCCCCGACGTGAGCAGTTCTTC
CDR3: CASSSSGGPRREQFF